One and the same sample provided the 3 T cell receptor beta chains below, sequenced in a study of chemoradiotherapy in HPV16-positive cancers. Sequencing used immunoSEQ multiplex PCR; TCRdb keeps in-frame clones, though not all of them. The table includes roughly 23,000 clones, 70% to 90% detected once. The material was blood, obtained from a patient who underwent chemoradiotherapy. Every receptor here comes from a human donor with HPV-associated anogenital cancer.

This chain joins TRBV6-1 and TRBJ2-3; 8 positions match TRBD1. Trimming at V came to 10 bases and at J to 5 bases, leaving 8 bases not matched to a gene. Germline values: CDR1 MNHNS, CDR2 SASEGT. The CDR3 has 13 residues. CDR3 sequence reads: CATRTGSIDTQYF. In DNA form, the CDR3 reads TGTGCCACCAGGACAGGGAGTATAGATACGCAGTATTTT.

V and J are TRBV2 and TRBJ2-5, with 11 bases identical to TRBD2. The junction had 9 bases not matched to a gene; V was cut back by 4 bases and J by 5 bases. Germline V lookup: CDR1 SNHLY, CDR2 FYNNEI. The CDR3 is 16 amino acids. The CDR3 protein is CASSGLAGGNKETQYF. CDR3 nucleotides: TGTGCCAGCAGTGGGCTAGCGGGGGGTAATAAGGAGACCCAGTACTTC.

This clone was detected once. The rearrangement joins TRBV6-1 to TRBJ1-6; D not certain. There are 13 residues in the CDR3. V lost 3 bases, J lost 7 bases, and 7 bases lay in between. The germline gives CDR1 MNHNS, CDR2 SASEGT. The DNA for the CDR3 is TGTGCCAGCAGTGACCGACCCAATTCACCCCTCCACTTT. It is translated as CASSDRPNSPLHF.